Presented here are 11 T cell receptor beta chains from one specimen sequenced in a study of cytomegalovirus exposure and HLA in healthy donors (dated by TCRdb to about 2017). Library construction relied on the immunoSEQ multiplex PCR assay. The multiplex PCR relied on a mix of 60 forward primers for TCR Vbeta segments and 13 reverse primers for TCR Jbeta segments. The clones in this table, taken by TCRdb from immuneACCESS, are in-frame only. Not every clone is retained; where verified, under half of the shortfall comes from an unresolved V gene, and the cause of the rest is unknown. The sample profile shows over 65,000 clones; 75% to 90% of them were found once. The ten top clones hold about 6.8% of the sample. Sequencing input: PBMCs. Every receptor here comes from a human donor in good health.

CDR3 in amino acids: CASSVEGQGRETQYF. In DNA, the CDR3 is TGTGCCAGCAGCGTAGAGGGACAGGGGAGGGAGACCCAGTACTTC. The rearrangement links TRBV9 to TRBJ2-5; 10 bases align to TRBD1. Germline V gene data show CDR1 as SGDLS and CDR2 as YYNGEE. CDR3 size: 15 residues. Trimming at V came to 0 bases and at J to 5 bases, leaving 4 bases not matched to a gene.

This clone was detected only a few times. The chain joins TRBV14 to TRBJ2-7; 10 bases map to TRBD2. The germline gives CDR1 SGHDN, CDR2 FVKESK. V lost 5 bases to trimming and J lost 1 base; unmatched junction nucleotides: 2. The CDR3 totals 14 residues. CDR3 in DNA: TGTGCCAGCAGCTTGACTAGCGGGTCCTACGAGCAGTACTTC. This gives the protein CASSLTSGSYEQYF.

The chain uses TRBV7-9 and TRBJ2-1; 9 bases fit TRBD2. The CDR3 consists of 14 residues. J was trimmed by 8 bases and V by 5 bases; bases with no gene match: 7. The germline V gene has CDR1 SEHNR and CDR2 FQNEAQ (reference sequence). CDR3 nucleotide sequence: TGTGCCAGCAGCCAGCGGGGGGTTGAGGATGAGCAGTTCTTC. This sequence encodes CASSQRGVEDEQFF.

The chain is built from TRBV9 and TRBJ2-1, with TRBD1 as a possible D gene (7 bases). V was cut by 7 bases and J by 7 bases, with 9 bases left in between. The germline gives CDR1 SGDLS, CDR2 YYNGEE. The CDR3 length is 11 residues. CDR3 loop: CASSGGNEQFF. DNA for the CDR3: TGTGCCAGCTCAGGGGGGAATGAGCAGTTCTTC.

V is TRBV19 and J is TRBJ1-5; a weak D match, TRBD1 (6 bases). The V gene lost 6 bases and the J gene lost 2 bases, with 14 bases spanning the gap. The CDR3 totals 15 residues. CDR1 and CDR2 (germline): LNHDA, SQIVND (reference sequence). CDR3 nucleotides: TGTGCCAGTAGGGGAGGGGGGACCGGCAATCAGCCCCAGCATTTT. The encoded protein is CASRGGGTGNQPQHF.

The genes are TRBV19 and TRBJ2-5; 14 bases fit TRBD2. The length of the CDR3 is 16 residues. V was clipped by 7 bases and J by 2 bases; unmatched bases: 6. Germline values: CDR1 LNHDA, CDR2 SQIVND (reference sequence). CDR3 amino acids: CASTGGTSGGQETQYF. In nucleotides, the CDR3 is TGTGCCAGTACAGGGGGGACTAGCGGGGGTCAAGAGACCCAGTACTTC.

This chain links TRBV9 with TRBJ1-3; no definite D call. This CDR3 is 17 amino acids long. The ends were cut back, 3 bases at V and 0 bases at J, with 16 bases in the middle. Per germline, CDR1 SGDLS and CDR2 YYNGEE. CDR3 DNA: TGTGCCAGCAGCGCCGAACTCCCGACAAGCTCTGGAAACACCATATATTTT. The encoded protein is CASSAELPTSSGNTIYF. Drawing the rest from reference TRBV9 and TRBJ1-3, the complete variable domain is DSGVTQTPKHLITATGQRVTLRCSPRSGDLSVYWYQQSLDQGLQFLIQYYNGEERAKGNILERFSAQQFPDLHSELNLSSLELGDSALYFCASSAELPTSSGNTIYFGEGSWLTVV.

V is TRBV4-1 and J is TRBJ1-2, with a tentative D call TRBD1 (6 bases). CDR3 length: 15 amino acids. Germline values: CDR1 MGHRA, CDR2 YSYEKL. The germline V and J ends were trimmed by 1 base and 8 bases, with 17 bases remaining between them. CDR3 residues: CASSQVGQGQSGYTF. The CDR3 DNA reads as TGCGCCAGCAGCCAAGTCGGACAAGGACAGAGCGGCTACACCTTC.

The rearrangement links TRBV7-2 to TRBJ2-7, with 7 bases that match TRBD2. The CDR3 is made up of 14 amino acids. Germline V gene sequence: CDR1 SGHTA, CDR2 FQGNSA. V gave up 5 bases and J gave up 4 bases; unmatched junction bases: 8. The CDR3 is CASSPGTIPYEQYF. The CDR3, as DNA: TGTGCCAGCAGCCCCGGGACTATACCTTACGAGCAGTACTTC.

The chain recombines TRBV5-4 with TRBJ1-2; 9 positions match TRBD1. V lost 0 bases, J lost 4 bases, and 4 bases stayed unmatched. From germline, CDR1 is SGHNT and CDR2 YYREEE (reference sequence). The CDR3 totals 15 residues. The CDR3, as DNA: TGTGCCAGCAGCTTGGGGGACAGGGCTGGCTATGGCTACACCTTC. It specifies CASSLGDRAGYGYTF.

V gene TRBV4-2 combines with J gene TRBJ1-4, with D possibly being TRBD1 (6 bases). Trimming removed 4 bases from V and 8 bases from J, with 17 bases in between. Germline V CDR1 and CDR2: LGHNA, YNFKEQ. This CDR3 spans 15 amino acids. The CDR3 protein is CASSPTTTGMEKLFF. The CDR3 DNA is TGTGCCAGCAGCCCCACTACTACAGGGATGGAAAAACTGTTTTTT.